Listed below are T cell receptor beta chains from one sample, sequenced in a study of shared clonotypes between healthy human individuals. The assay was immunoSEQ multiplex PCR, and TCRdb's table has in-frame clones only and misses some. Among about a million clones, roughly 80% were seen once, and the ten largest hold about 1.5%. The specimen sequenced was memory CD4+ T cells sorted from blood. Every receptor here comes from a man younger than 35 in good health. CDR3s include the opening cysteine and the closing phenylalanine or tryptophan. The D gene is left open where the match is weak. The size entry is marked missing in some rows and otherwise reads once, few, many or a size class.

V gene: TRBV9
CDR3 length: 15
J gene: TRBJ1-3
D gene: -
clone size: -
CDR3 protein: CASSVAEGIGNTIYF
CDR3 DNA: TGTGCCAGCAGCGTAGCGGAAGGAATCGGAAACACCATATATTTT

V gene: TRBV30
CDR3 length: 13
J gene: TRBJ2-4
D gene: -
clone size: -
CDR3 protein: CAWSPGRKNIQYF
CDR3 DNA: TGTGCCTGGAGTCCCGGGAGAAAAAACATTCAGTACTTC

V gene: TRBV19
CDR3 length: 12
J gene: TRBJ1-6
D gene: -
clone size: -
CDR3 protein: CASSMQNSPLHF
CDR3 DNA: TGTGCCAGTAGTATGCAGAATTCACCCCTCCACTTT

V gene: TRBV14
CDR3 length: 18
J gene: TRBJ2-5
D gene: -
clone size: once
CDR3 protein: CASSQTPQHSGIKETQYF
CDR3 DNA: TGTGCCAGCAGCCAAACACCCCAGCATTCAGGAATCAAAGAGACCCAGTACTTC

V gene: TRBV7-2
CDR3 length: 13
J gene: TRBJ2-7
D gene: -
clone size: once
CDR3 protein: CASSFRSGYEQYF
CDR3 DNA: TGTGCCAGCAGCTTCCGGAGCGGTTACGAGCAGTACTTC

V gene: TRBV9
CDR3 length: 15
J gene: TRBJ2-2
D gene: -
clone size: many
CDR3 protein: CASSVTGTNTGELFF
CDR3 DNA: TGTGCCAGCAGCGTTACAGGGACTAACACCGGGGAGCTGTTTTTT

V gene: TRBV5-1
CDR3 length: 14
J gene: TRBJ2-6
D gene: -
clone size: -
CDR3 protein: CASSLAVEANVLTF
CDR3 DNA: TGCGCCAGCAGCTTGGCGGTGGAAGCCAACGTCCTGACTTTC

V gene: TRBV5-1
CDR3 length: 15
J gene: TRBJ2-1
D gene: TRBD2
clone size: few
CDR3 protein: CASSYKAGAGNEQFF
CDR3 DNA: TGCGCCAGCAGCTACAAAGCGGGAGCGGGGAATGAGCAGTTCTTC

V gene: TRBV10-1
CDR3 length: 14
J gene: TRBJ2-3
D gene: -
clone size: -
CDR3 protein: CASRDGQKSDTQYF
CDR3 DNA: TGCGCCAGCAGGGACGGCCAAAAGTCAGATACGCAGTATTTT

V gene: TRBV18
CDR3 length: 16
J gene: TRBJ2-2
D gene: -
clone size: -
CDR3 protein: CASSPRGGTDTGELFF
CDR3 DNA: TGTGCCAGCTCACCACGTGGGGGAACGGACACCGGGGAGCTGTTTTTT

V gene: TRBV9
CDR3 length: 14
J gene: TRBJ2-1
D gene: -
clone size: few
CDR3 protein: CASSLHAGGGEQFF
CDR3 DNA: TGTGCCAGCAGCCTCCACGCAGGGGGGGGTGAGCAGTTCTTC

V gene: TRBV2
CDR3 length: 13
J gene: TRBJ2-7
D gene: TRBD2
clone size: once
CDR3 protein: CASTLAARYEQYF
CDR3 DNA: TGTGCCAGCACACTAGCGGCCCGCTACGAGCAGTACTTC

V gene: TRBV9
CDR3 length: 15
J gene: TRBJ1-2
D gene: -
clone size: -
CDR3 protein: CASSVVPDPNYGYTF
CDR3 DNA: TGTGCCAGCAGCGTAGTCCCAGACCCTAACTATGGCTACACCTTC

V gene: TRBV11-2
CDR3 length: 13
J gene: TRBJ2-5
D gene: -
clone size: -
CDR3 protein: CASSLGGVETQYF
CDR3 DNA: TGTGCCAGCAGCTTAGGCGGGGTGGAGACCCAGTACTTC

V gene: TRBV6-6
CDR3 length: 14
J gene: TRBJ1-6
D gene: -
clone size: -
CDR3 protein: CASSYTPGDSPLHF
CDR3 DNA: TGTGCCAGCAGTTACACGCCGGGGGATTCACCCCTCCACTTT

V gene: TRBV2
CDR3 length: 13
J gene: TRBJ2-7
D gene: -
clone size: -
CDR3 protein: CASRLTGSYEQYF
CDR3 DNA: TGTGCCAGCAGATTAACTGGCAGTTACGAGCAGTACTTC

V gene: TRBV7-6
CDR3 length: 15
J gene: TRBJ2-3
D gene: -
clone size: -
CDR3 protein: CASSPAGSTVDTQYF
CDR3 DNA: TGTGCCAGCAGCCCAGCCGGGTCGACGGTGGATACGCAGTATTTT

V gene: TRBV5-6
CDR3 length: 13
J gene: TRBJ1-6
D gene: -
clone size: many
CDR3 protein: CASSGAGFSPLHF
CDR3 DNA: TGTGCCAGCAGTGGGGCAGGGTTTTCACCCCTCCACTTT

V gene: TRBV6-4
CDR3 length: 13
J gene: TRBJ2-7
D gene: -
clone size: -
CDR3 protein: CASSDSRLVGQYF
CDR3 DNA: TGTGCCAGCAGTGACTCCCGACTAGTCGGGCAGTACTTC

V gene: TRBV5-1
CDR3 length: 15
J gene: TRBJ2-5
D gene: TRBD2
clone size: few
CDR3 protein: CASRDPAGGQETQYF
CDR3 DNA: TGCGCCAGCAGGGACCCCGCGGGGGGGCAAGAGACCCAGTACTTC

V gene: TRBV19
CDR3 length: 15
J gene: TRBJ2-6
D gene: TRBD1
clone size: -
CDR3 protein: CASSLQGTGANVLTF
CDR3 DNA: TGTGCCAGTAGTTTACAGGGGACTGGGGCCAACGTCCTGACTTTC

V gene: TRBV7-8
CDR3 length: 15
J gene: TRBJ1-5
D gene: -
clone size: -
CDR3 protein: CASSSLGQPDGPQHF
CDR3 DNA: TGTGCCAGCAGCTCCCTGGGCCAGCCAGACGGGCCCCAGCATTTT

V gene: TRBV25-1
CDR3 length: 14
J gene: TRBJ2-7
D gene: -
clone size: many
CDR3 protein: CASSEYPLSGEQYF
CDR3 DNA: TGTGCCAGCAGTGAATACCCCCTCTCGGGGGAGCAGTACTTC

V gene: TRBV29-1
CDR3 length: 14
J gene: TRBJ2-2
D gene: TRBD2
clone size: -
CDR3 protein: CSVGTSGSTGELFF
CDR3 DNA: TGCAGCGTTGGAACTAGCGGGAGCACCGGGGAGCTGTTTTTT

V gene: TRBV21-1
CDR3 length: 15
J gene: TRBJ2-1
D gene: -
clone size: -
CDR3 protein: CASTTLERGDNEQFF
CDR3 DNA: TGTGCCAGCACCACGTTGGAGCGGGGAGATAATGAGCAGTTCTTC

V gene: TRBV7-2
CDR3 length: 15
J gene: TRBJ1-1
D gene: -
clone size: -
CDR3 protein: CASTLNAGLNTEAFF
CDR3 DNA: TGTGCCAGCACCCTTAACGCGGGACTGAACACTGAAGCTTTCTTT

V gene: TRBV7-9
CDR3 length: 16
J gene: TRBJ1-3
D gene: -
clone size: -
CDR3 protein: CASSLDPSRAGNTIYF
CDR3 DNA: TGTGCCAGCAGCTTAGACCCTTCCCGGGCCGGAAACACCATATATTTT

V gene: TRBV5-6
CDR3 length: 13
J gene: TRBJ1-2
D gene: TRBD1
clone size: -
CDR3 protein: CASSPGQGLSYTF
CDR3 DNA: TGTGCCAGCAGCCCGGGACAGGGTCTAAGCTACACCTTC

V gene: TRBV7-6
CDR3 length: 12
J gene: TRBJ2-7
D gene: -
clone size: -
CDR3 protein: CASSLGPNEQYF
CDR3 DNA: TGTGCCAGCAGCTTAGGCCCCAACGAGCAGTACTTC

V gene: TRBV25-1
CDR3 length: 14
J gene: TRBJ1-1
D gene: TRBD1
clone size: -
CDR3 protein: CASSGQGVSTEAFF
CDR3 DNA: TGTGCCAGCAGTGGACAGGGGGTGAGCACTGAAGCTTTCTTT

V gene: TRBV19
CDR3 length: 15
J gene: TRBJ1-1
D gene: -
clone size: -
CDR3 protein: CASSWKSDGDTEAFF
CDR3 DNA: TGTGCCAGTAGTTGGAAATCGGACGGAGACACTGAAGCTTTCTTT

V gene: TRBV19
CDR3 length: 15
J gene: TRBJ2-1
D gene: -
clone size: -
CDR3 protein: CASSLPPGPLQEQFF
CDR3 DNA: TGTGCCAGTAGTCTACCACCGGGACCGCTACAAGAGCAGTTCTTC

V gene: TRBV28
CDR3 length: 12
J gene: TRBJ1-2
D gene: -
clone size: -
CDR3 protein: CASSLDDRGYTF
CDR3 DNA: TGTGCCAGCAGTTTAGACGACAGGGGCTACACCTTC

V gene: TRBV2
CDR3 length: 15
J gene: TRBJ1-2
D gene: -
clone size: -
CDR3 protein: CASSENLLTSYGYTF
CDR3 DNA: TGTGCCAGCAGTGAAAATCTCCTAACCAGCTATGGCTACACCTTC

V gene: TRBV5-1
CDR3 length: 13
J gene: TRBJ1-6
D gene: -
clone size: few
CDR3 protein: CASSLGDSSPLHF
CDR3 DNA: TGCGCCAGCAGCTTGGGAGATTCCTCACCCCTCCACTTT

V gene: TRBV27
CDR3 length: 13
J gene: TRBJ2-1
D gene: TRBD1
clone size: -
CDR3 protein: CASSLTGGTEQFF
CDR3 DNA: TGTGCCAGCAGTTTGACAGGGGGCACTGAGCAGTTCTTC

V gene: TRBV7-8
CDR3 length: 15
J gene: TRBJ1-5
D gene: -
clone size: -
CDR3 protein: CASSLEGASNQPQHF
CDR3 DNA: TGTGCCAGCAGCTTAGAAGGGGCTAGCAATCAGCCCCAGCATTTT

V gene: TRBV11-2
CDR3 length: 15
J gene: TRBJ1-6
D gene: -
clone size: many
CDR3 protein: CASSPQGLSNSPLHF
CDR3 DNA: TGTGCCAGCAGCCCACAGGGACTGAGCAATTCACCCCTCCACTTT

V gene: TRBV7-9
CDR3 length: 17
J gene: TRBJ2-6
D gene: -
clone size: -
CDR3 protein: CASTSMGFKSGANVLTF
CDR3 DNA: TGTGCCAGCACCTCAATGGGTTTTAAGTCTGGGGCCAACGTCCTGACTTTC

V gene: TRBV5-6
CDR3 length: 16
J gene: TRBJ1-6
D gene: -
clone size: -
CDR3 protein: CASSRRTAGNGSPLHF
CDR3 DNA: TGTGCCAGCAGCCGTAGGACAGCAGGGAATGGTTCACCCCTCCACTTT

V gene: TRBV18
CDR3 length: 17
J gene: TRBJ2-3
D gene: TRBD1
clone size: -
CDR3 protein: CASSPTGQGRGTDTQYF
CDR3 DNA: TGTGCCAGCTCACCTACGGGACAGGGAAGGGGCACAGATACGCAGTATTTT

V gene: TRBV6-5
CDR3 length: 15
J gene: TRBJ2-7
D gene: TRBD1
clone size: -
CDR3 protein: CASSYGGQGVYEQYF
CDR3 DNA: TGTGCCAGCAGTTACGGCGGACAGGGGGTCTACGAGCAGTACTTC

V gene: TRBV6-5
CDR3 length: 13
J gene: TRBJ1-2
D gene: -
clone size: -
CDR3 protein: CASSPESNYGYTF
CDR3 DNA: TGTGCCAGCAGCCCCGAATCTAACTATGGCTACACCTTC

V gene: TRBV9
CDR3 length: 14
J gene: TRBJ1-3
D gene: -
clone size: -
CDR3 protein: CASSAGTSGNTIYF
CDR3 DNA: TGTGCCAGCAGCGCCGGGACCTCTGGAAACACCATATATTTT

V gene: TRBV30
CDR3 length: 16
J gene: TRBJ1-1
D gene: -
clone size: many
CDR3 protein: CAWSVLGTHMNTEAFF
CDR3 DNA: TGTGCCTGGAGTGTACTGGGCACTCACATGAACACTGAAGCTTTCTTT

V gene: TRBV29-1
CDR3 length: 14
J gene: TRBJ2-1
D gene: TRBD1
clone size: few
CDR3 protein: CSVYAGTGGNEQFF
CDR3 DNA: TGCAGCGTCTATGCCGGGACAGGGGGCAATGAGCAGTTCTTC

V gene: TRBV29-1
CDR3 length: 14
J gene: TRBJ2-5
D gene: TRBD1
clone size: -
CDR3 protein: CSVEDRGLSETQYF
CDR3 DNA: TGCAGCGTGGAGGACAGGGGGCTCAGTGAGACCCAGTACTTC

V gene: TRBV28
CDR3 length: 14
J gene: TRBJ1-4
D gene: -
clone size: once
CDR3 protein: CASRAGGEGEKLFF
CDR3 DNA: TGTGCCAGCAGGGCGGGGGGGGAAGGTGAAAAACTGTTTTTT

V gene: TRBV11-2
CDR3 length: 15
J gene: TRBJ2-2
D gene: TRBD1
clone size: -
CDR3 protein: CASREQGTGAGELFF
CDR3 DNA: TGTGCCAGCAGGGAACAGGGGACAGGTGCCGGGGAGCTGTTTTTT

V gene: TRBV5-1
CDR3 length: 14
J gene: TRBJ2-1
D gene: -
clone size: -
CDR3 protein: CASTDTAGSNEQFF
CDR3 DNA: TGCGCCAGCACCGATACCGCAGGGTCCAATGAGCAGTTCTTC

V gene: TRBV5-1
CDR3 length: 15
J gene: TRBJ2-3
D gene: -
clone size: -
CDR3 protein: CASSTQGRETDTQYF
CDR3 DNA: TGCGCCAGCAGCACGCAGGGTCGGGAGACAGATACGCAGTATTTT

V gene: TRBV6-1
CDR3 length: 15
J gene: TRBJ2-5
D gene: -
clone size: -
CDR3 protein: CASSGYRVGVETQYF
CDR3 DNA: TGTGCCAGCAGTGGCTACAGGGTTGGTGTAGAGACCCAGTACTTC

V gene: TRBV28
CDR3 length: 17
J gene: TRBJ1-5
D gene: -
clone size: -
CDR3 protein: CASIPKRYRLGNQPQHF
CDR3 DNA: TGTGCCAGCATCCCCAAGAGGTACAGATTGGGCAATCAGCCCCAGCATTTT

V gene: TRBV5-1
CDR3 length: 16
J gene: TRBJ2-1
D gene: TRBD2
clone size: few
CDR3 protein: CASSLTSGGVYNEQFF
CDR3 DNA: TGCGCCAGCAGCCTGACTAGCGGGGGGGTATACAATGAGCAGTTCTTC